Listed below are T cell receptor beta chains from one sample, sequenced in a study of cytomegalovirus exposure and HLA in healthy donors. Some clones are missing from TCRdb's copy, which holds only in-frame ones; the method was immunoSEQ multiplex PCR. This sample's table reports roughly 120,000 clones. Sequences were obtained from PBMCs. These receptors came from a man aged 18 to 35 in good health and CMV-seronegative. Each CDR3 is given with its conserved first and last residue. Each record gives: D gene, J gene, CDR3 length, V gene, CDR3 protein, CDR3 DNA. D genes are given only for firm matches.

d_gene: .; j_gene: TRBJ2-5; len: 12; v_gene: TRBV28; CDR3aa: CASSPPGETQYF; CDR3nt: TGTGCCAGCAGTCCACCGGGGGAGACCCAGTACTTC
d_gene: .; j_gene: TRBJ1-1; len: 14; v_gene: TRBV6-5; CDR3aa: CASSYSTAGTEAFF; CDR3nt: TGTGCCAGCAGTTACTCTACGGCGGGCACTGAAGCTTTCTTT
d_gene: TRBD1; j_gene: TRBJ2-1; len: 13; v_gene: TRBV29-1; CDR3aa: CSGGQGERGEQFF; CDR3nt: TGCAGCGGCGGACAGGGGGAGAGGGGTGAGCAGTTCTTC
d_gene: .; j_gene: TRBJ1-2; len: 14; v_gene: TRBV18; CDR3aa: CASQTPDSNYGYTF; CDR3nt: TGTGCCAGCCAGACCCCGGACAGCAACTATGGCTACACCTTC
d_gene: .; j_gene: TRBJ1-4; len: 16; v_gene: TRBV7-8; CDR3aa: CASSWDSGRANEKLFF; CDR3nt: TGTGCCAGCAGCTGGGATTCGGGCAGGGCAAATGAAAAACTGTTTTTT
d_gene: .; j_gene: TRBJ2-7; len: 16; v_gene: TRBV18; CDR3aa: CASSPLRQGSSYEQYF; CDR3nt: TGTGCCAGCTCACCATTGAGGCAGGGGAGCTCCTACGAGCAGTACTTC
d_gene: TRBD1; j_gene: TRBJ1-2; len: 13; v_gene: TRBV30; CDR3aa: CAWSATGAYGYTF; CDR3nt: TGTGCCTGGAGTGCGACAGGGGCCTATGGCTACACCTTC
d_gene: .; j_gene: TRBJ2-6; len: 18; v_gene: TRBV9; CDR3aa: CASSATQLSMSGANVLTF; CDR3nt: TGTGCCAGCAGCGCAACACAGCTATCGATGTCTGGGGCCAACGTCCTGACTTTC
d_gene: .; j_gene: TRBJ1-2; len: 14; v_gene: TRBV6-5; CDR3aa: CASGFTDSVYGYTF; CDR3nt: TGTGCCAGCGGTTTTACGGACAGCGTCTATGGCTACACCTTC
d_gene: TRBD1; j_gene: TRBJ1-2; len: 13; v_gene: TRBV5-1; CDR3aa: CASSFGQGDGYTF; CDR3nt: TGCGCCAGCAGCTTCGGCCAGGGGGATGGCTACACCTTC